The 13 T cell receptor beta chains below were found in one sample sequenced in a study of OX40 agonist ivuxolimab in advanced cancers. Clones were sequenced by immunoSEQ multiplex PCR, and TCRdb holds only the in-frame ones, with some missing. Among about 14,000 clones listed, around four fifths were seen once. Material: CD4+ or CD8+ T cells sorted from blood, obtained in a trial of the OX40 agonist ivuxolimab. The source of these receptors is an adult with an advanced solid tumor such as melanoma, head and neck, liver or kidney cancer.

The chain combines TRBV28 with TRBJ2-2, with 10 positions matching TRBD2. This CDR3 comprises 17 residues. Trimming took 5 bases from V and 0 from J; bases not matched to a gene: 6. Germline assignment: CDR1 MDHEN and CDR2 SYDVKM. This CDR3 is CASSVPGLAANTGELFF. CDR3 DNA sequence: TGTGCCAGCAGTGTTCCAGGACTAGCGGCGAACACCGGGGAGCTGTTTTTT.

The gene calls are TRBV7-9 and TRBJ1-3; a possible D gene is TRBD1 (5 bases). The CDR3 runs to 17 residues. Germline values: CDR1 SEHNR, CDR2 FQNEAQ (reference sequence). V lost 5 bases to trimming and J lost 4 bases, with 21 bases between them. CDR3 nucleotides: TGTGCCAGCAGCGCGCCGAGACAGCGTGCTGACGGAAACACCATATATTTT. Its protein product is CASSAPRQRADGNTIYF.

The gene calls are TRBV7-9 and TRBJ2-7; TRBD2 matches 11 bases. The CDR3 is 16 amino acids. From germline, CDR1 is SEHNR and CDR2 FQNEAQ (reference sequence). V trimming: 4 bases; J trimming: 1 base; junction bases outside the gene matches: 6. The DNA for the CDR3 is TGTGCCAGCAGCTGGACTAGCGGGCTGCGGTCCTACGAGCAGTACTTC. Encoded protein: CASSWTSGLRSYEQYF.

The gene calls are TRBV9 and TRBJ1-3; weak D call: TRBD1 (6 bases). The CDR3 runs 15 residues. Trimming took off 3 bases at V and 0 bases at J, with 10 bases between the two ends. The germline V gene encodes CDR1 SGDLS and CDR2 YYNGEE. As DNA, the CDR3 is TGTGCCAGCAGCGAGGGGGACTTCTCTGGAAACACCATATATTTT. It encodes CASSEGDFSGNTIYF.

The J gene is TRBJ1-5, the V gene TRBV4-2; tentative D call: TRBD1 (5 bases). The CDR3 totals 14 residues. Germline V gene sequence: CDR1 LGHNA, CDR2 YNFKEQ. Trimming pared 1 base from V and 8 bases from J, leaving 12 bases between. In DNA form, the CDR3 reads TGTGCCAGCAGCCAAGGTTGGCTACAGGAGCCCCAGCATTTT. Its protein product is CASSQGWLQEPQHF.

The table lists this clone with a few counts. V usage is TRBV29-1 and J usage is TRBJ2-7, with 10 nucleotides matching TRBD2. CDR1 is SQVTM and CDR2 is ANQGSEA in the germline V gene. J was trimmed by 4 bases and V by 6 bases; bases with no gene match: 12. The CDR3 has 15 amino acids. In DNA form, the CDR3 reads TGCAGCGTGGGGAGCGGGAGGGCCTTCGGATACGAGCAGTACTTC. This codes for CSVGSGRAFGYEQYF.

The chain has TRBV16 and TRBJ2-7; the D is unclear. Germline-derived CDR1 and CDR2 are KGHSY and FQNENV. The CDR3 has 13 residues. Between the trimmed V and J ends, which lost 4 bases and 3 bases, there was a span of 10 bases. The CDR3 DNA reads as TGTGCCAGCAGCCTGGAATTTGTCTACGAGCAGTACTTC. Its translation: CASSLEFVYEQYF.

This chain joins TRBV4-1 and TRBJ1-2, with D possibly matching TRBD1 (6 bases). Deletions cut 0 bases from V and 7 bases from J, with 15 bases between. The CDR3 extends over 15 amino acids. From germline, CDR1 is MGHRA and CDR2 YSYEKL. The CDR3 nucleotides are TGCGCCAGCAGCCAAGAAACAGGGCTTATTTCTGGCTACACCTTC. Translating it yields CASSQETGLISGYTF.

This chain links TRBV11-3 with TRBJ2-2, with 12 bases fitting TRBD1. Trimming took 5 bases from V and 3 from J; bases not matched to a gene: 4. The CDR3 consists of 16 residues. CDR1 is SGHNT, CDR2 YENEEA, per germline. CDR3 sequence: CASSAGTGGYTGELFF. The DNA of the CDR3 is TGTGCCAGCAGCGCAGGGACAGGGGGCTACACCGGGGAGCTGTTTTTT.

The V gene is TRBV7-8, the J gene TRBJ2-2, with TRBD2 as a possible D gene (6 bases). The CDR3 totals 13 residues. Deletions cut 5 bases from V and 7 bases from J, with 11 bases between. Germline-derived CDR1 and CDR2 are SGHVS and FQNEAQ. The CDR3 is CASSLVGGGELFF. In DNA, the CDR3 is TGTGCCAGCAGCCTAGTCGGGGGCGGGGAGCTGTTTTTT.

This sequence joins TRBV19 and TRBJ1-5; no definite D call. This CDR3 has 14 amino acids. Germline values: CDR1 LNHDA, CDR2 SQIVND (reference sequence). Trimming pared 3 bases from V and 7 bases from J, leaving 13 bases between. The CDR3 DNA is TGTGCCAGTAGTATCGAGCAAGACGAGCAGCCCCAGCATTTT. As protein: CASSIEQDEQPQHF.

The chain links TRBV4-1 to TRBJ2-7; 11 nucleotides line up with TRBD2. The CDR3 has 15 residues. V was pared by 7 bases and J by 4 bases, with 9 bases of the junction left unmatched. CDR1 and CDR2 from the germline V gene are MGHRA and YSYEKL. The CDR3: CASTSLAGGYYEQYF. The CDR3 DNA is TGCGCCAGCACCTCTCTAGCGGGGGGTTATTACGAGCAGTACTTC.

V and J are TRBV27 and TRBJ2-7; D is undetermined. This CDR3 region has 13 residues. Germline assignment: CDR1 MNHEY and CDR2 SMNVEV (reference sequence). The germline V and J ends were trimmed by 4 bases and 0 bases, with 7 bases remaining between them. CDR3 sequence: CASSSTASYEQYF. For the CDR3, the DNA is TGTGCCAGCAGTTCGACGGCCTCCTACGAGCAGTACTTC.